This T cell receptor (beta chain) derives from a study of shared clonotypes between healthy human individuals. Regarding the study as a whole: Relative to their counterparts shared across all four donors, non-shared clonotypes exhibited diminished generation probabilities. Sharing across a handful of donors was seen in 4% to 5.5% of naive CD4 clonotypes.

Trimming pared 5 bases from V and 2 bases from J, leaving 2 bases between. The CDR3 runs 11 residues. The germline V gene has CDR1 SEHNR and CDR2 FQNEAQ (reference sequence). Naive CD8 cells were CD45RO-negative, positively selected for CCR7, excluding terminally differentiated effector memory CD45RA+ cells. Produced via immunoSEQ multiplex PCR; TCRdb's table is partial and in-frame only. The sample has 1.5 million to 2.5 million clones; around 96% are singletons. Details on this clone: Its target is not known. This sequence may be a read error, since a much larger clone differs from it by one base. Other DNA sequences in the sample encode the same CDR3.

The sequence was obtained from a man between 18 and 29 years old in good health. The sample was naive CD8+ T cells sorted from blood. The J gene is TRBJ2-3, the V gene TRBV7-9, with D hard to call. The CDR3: CASSVTDTQYF. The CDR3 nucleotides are TGTGCCAGCAGCGTCACAGATACGCAGTATTTT.